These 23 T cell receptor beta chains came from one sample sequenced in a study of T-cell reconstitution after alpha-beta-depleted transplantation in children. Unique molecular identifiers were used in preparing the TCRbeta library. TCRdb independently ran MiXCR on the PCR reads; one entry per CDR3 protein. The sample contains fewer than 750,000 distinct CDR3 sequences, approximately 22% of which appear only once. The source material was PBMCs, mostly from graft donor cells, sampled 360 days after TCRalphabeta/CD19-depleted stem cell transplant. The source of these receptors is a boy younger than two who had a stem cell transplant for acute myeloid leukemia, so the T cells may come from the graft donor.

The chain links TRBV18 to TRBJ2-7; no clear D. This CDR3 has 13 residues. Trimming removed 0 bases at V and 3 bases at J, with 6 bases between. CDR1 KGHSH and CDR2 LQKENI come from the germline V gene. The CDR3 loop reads CASSPPEGYEQYV. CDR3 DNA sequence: TGTGCCAGCTCACCACCGGAAGGCTACGAGCAGTACGTC.

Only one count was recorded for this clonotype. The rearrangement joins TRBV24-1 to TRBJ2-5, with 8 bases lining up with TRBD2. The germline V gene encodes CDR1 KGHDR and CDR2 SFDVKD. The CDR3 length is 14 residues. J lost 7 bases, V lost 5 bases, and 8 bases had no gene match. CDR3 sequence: CATSAPPGGPTQYF. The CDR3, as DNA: TGTGCCACCAGTGCCCCTCCGGGGGGGCCGACCCAGTACTTC.

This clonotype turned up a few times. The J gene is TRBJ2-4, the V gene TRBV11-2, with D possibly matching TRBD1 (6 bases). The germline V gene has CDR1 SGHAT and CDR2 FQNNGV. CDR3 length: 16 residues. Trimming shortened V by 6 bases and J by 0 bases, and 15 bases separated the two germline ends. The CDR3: CASSFTGILAKNIQYF. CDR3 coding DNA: TGTGCCAGCAGTTTTACAGGGATTTTAGCCAAAAACATTCAGTACTTC.

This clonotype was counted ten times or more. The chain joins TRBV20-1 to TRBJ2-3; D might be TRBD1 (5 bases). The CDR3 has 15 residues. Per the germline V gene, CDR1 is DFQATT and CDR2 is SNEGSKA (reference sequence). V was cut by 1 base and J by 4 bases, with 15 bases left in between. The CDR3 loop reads CSARVGAAYADTQYF. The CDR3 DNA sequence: TGCAGTGCTAGAGTTGGGGCAGCCTATGCAGATACGCAGTATTTT.

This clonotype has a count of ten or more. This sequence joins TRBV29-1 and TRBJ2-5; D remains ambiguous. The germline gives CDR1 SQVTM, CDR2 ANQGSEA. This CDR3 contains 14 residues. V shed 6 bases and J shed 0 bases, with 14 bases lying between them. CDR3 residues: CSVASGPDQETQYF. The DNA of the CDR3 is TGCAGCGTCGCAAGTGGACCAGACCAAGAGACCCAGTACTTC.

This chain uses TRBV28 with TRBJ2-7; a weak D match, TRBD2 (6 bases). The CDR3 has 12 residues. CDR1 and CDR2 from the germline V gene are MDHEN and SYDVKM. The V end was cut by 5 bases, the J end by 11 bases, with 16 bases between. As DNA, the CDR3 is TGTGCCAGCAGTGAGGGACTTACTGGAAAGTACGTC. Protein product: CASSEGLTGKYV.

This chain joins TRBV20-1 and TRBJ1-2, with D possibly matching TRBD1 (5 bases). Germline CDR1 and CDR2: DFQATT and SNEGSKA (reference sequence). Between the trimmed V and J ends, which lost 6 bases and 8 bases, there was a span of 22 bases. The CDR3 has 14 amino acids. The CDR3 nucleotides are TGCAGTGCCAGGAGACATCGGGACTCCTGGGGCTACACCTTC. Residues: CSARRHRDSWGYTF.

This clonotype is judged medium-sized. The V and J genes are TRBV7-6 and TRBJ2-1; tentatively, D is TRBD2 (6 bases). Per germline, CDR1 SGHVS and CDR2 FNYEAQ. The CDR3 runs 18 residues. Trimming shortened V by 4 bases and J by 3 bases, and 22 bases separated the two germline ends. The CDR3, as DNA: TGTGCCAGCAGCTCTAGGGAAGGCGGGGCCAGTCTCTACAATGAGCAGTTCTTC. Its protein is CASSSREGGASLYNEQFF.

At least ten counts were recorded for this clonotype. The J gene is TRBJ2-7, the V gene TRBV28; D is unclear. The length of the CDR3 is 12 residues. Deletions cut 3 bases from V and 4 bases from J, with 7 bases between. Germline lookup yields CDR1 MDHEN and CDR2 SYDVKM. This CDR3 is CASSLPGYEQYV. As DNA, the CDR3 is TGTGCCAGCAGTTTGCCGGGTTACGAGCAGTACGTC.

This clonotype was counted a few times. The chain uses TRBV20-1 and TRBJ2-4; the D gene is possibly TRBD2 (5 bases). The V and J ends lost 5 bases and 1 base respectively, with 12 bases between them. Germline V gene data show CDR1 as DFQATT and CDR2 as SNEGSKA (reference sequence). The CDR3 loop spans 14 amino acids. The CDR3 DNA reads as TGCAGTGCTCTTCTAGCTGGGGCCAAAAACATTCAGTACTTC. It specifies CSALLAGAKNIQYF.

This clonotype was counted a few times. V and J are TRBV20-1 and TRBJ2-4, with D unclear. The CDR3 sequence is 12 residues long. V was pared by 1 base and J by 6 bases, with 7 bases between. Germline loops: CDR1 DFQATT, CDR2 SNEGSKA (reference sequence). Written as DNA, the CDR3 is TGCAGTGCTAGAGGGGATGGAAACATTCAGTACTTC. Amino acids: CSARGDGNIQYF.

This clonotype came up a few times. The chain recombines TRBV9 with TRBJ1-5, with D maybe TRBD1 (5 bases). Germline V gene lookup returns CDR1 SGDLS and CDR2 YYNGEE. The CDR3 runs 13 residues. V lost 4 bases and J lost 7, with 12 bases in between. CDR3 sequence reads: CASSLWDGQPQHF. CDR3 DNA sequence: TGTGCCAGCAGCCTTTGGGACGGCCAGCCCCAGCATTTT. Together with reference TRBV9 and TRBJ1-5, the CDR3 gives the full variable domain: DSGVTQTPKHLITATGQRVTLRCSPRSGDLSVYWYQQSLDQGLQFLIQYYNGEERAKGNILERFSAQQFPDLHSELNLSSLELGDSALYFCASSLWDGQPQHFGDGTRLSIL.

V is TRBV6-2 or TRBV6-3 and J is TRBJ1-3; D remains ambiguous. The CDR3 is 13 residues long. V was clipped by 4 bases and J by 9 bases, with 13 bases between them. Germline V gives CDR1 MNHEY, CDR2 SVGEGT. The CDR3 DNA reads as TGTGCCAGCAGTTCCGCGGCGGGAGCCACCATATATTTT. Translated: CASSSAAGATIYF.

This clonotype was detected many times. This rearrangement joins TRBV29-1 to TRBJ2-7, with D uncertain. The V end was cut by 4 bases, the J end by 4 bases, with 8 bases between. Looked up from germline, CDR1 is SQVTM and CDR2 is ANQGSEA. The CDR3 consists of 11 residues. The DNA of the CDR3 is TGCAGCGTTGCCCAAACTTACGAGCAGTACTTC. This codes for CSVAQTYEQYF.

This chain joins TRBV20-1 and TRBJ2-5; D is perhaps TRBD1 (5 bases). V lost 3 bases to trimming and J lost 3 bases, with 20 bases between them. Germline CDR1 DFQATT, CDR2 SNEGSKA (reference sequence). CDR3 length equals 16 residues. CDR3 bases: TGCAGTGCTAGGGTTGGCGGAAGCTCAGGGAAAGAGACCCAGTACTTC. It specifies CSARVGGSSGKETQYF.

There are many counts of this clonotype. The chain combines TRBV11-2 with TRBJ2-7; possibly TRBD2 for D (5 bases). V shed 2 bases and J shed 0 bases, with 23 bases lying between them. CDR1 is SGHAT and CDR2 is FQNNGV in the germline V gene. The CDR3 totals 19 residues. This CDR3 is CASSLNVAGRARSSYEQYF. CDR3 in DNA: TGTGCCAGCAGCTTAAATGTGGCGGGTCGGGCCCGAAGCTCCTACGAGCAGTACTTC. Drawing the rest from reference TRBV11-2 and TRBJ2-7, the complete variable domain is EAGVAQSPRYKIIEKRQSVAFWCNPISGHATLYWYQQILGQGPKLLIQFQNNGVVDDSQLPKDRFSAERLKGVDSTLKIQPAKLEDSAVYLCASSLNVAGRARSSYEQYFGPGTRLTVT.

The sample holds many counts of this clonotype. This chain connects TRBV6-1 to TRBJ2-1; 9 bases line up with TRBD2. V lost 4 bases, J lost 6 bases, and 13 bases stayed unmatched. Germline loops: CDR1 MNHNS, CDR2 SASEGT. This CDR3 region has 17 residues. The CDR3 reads CASSAVGSGGLGNEQFF. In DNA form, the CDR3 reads TGTGCCAGCAGTGCTGTTGGTAGCGGGGGATTAGGCAATGAGCAGTTCTTC.

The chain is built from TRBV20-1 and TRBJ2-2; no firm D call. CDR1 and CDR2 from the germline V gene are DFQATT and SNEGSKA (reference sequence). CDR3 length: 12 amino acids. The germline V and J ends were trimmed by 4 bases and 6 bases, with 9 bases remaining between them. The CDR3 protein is CSAKRRAGELFF. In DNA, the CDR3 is TGCAGTGCTAAGAGAAGGGCCGGGGAGCTGTTTTTT.

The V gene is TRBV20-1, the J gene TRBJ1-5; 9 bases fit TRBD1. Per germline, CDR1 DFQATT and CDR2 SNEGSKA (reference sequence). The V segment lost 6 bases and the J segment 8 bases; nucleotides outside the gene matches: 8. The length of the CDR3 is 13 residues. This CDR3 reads CSAKGQGRKPQHF. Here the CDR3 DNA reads TGCAGTGCGAAGGGACAGGGTAGAAAGCCCCAGCATTTT.

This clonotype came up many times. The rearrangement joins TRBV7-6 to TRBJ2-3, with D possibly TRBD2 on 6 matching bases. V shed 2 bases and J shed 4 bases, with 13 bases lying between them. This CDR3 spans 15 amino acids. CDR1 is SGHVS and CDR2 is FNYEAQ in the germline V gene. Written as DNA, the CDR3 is TGTGCCAGCAGCTTACCGGGAGCCCCGCCAGATACGCAGTATTTT. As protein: CASSLPGAPPDTQYF.

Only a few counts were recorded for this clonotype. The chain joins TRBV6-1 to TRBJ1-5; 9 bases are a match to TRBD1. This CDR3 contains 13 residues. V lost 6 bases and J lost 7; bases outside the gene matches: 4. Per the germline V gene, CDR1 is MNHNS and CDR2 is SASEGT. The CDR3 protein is CASSGTGKQPQHF. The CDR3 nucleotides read TGTGCCAGCAGCGGGACAGGGAAACAGCCCCAGCATTTT.

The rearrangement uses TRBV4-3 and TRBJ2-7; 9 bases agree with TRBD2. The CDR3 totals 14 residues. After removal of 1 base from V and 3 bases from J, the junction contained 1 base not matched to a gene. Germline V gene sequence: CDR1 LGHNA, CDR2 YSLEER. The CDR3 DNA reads TGCGCCAGCAGCCAAGGCGGGGGGGACTACGAGCAGTACTTC. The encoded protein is CASSQGGGDYEQYF.

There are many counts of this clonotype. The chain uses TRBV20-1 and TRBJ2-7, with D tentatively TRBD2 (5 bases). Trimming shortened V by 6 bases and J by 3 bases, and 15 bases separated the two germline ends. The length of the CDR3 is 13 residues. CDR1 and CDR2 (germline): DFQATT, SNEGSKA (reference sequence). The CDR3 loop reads CSATRDTDYEQYF. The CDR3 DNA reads TGCAGTGCCACCCGGGATACCGACTACGAGCAGTACTTC.